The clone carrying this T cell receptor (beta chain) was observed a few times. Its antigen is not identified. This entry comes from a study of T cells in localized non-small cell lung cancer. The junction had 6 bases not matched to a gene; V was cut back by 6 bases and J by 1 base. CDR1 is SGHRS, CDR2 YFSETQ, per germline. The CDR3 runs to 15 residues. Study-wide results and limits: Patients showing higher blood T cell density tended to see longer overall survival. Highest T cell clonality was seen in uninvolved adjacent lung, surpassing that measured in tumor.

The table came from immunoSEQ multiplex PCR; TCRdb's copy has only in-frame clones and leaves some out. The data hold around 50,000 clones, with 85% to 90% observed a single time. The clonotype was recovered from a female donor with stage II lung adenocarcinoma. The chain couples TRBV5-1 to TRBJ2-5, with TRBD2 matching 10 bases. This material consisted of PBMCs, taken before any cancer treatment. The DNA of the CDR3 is TGCGCCAGCACCTTTGTAGCGGGGGGCCAAGAGACCCAGTACTTC. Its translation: CASTFVAGGQETQYF.